This TCR beta chain was documented in a study of blood T cell repertoires in COVID-19. The overall study: Whether acute or convalescent, the COVID-19 samples came from the United States, Italy and Spain. In each case, the material was cDNA or gDNA derived from T cells, B-cell-depleted T cells, or PBMCs.

The CDR3 covers 13 residues. The V end was cut by 5 bases, the J end by 5 bases, with 13 bases between. Germline CDR1 and CDR2: SNHLY and FYNNEI. Per the original methods: From reference gene primer amplification, estimates of nucleated cell counts were derived. Using immunoSEQ multiplex PCR, the repertoire was profiled, and TCRdb retains in-frame clones only, with some absent. The V and J calls and clone size come from that table; D and trimming were worked out from the DNA. The data hold approximately 50,000 clones, with about 83% observed a single time. This clone was found a few times. The sequenced material came from peripheral blood. The TCR comes from a human donor in a cohort sampled during active COVID-19. The chain recombines TRBV2 with TRBJ2-7, with D tentatively TRBD1 (5 bases). The CDR3 coding sequence is TGTGCCAGCAGTCCCCAGGGTGTCCACGAGCAGTACTTC. Translated: CASSPQGVHEQYF.